The clone carrying this T cell receptor (beta chain) was seen only a few times. Its antigen is unknown. Prior to sequencing, the ViraFEST assay stimulated PBMC with viral peptide pools, which expanded the antigen-specific CD4+ T cells. With nine to eleven days of culture completed, CD4+ T cells were isolated. Each person got two doses of an mRNA SARS-CoV-2 vaccine, BNT162b2 or mRNA-1273. Testing of the vaccine recipients showed negative nucleocapsid antibodies and no prior SARS-CoV-2 infection. On day 3 and again on day 7, half the medium was replaced with IL-2 medium. This sample is drawn from a study of vaccination effects on CD4 cells after COVID-19. Study in general: After the second dose, samples were taken at median day 72.

The protocol was immunoSEQ multiplex PCR, while the TCRdb copy is restricted to in-frame clones and leaves out a portion. This table has 35,000 to 40,000 clones, approximately 80% appearing once. Study conclusions and caveats: After vaccination of healthy people, only 1 of 255 vaccine-induced clones cross-reacted with common cold coronaviruses.

The V gene's germline CDR1 is SGHTA and CDR2 FQGNSA. V was cut by 0 bases and J by 11 bases, with 13 bases left in between. The CDR3 totals 13 residues. The origin of this receptor is a human donor who received a COVID-19 vaccine. Some clones in this sample may be carry-over from other donors' samples. Sample: CD4+ T cells from PBMCs cultured with HCoV-NL63 spike peptides, taken after COVID-19 vaccination. V gene TRBV7-2 combines with J gene TRBJ2-5; D is possibly TRBD2 (7 bases). The DNA for the CDR3 is TGTGCCAGCAGCTTAGCGGGGGGGGCACCTCAGTACTTC. Translation gives CASSLAGGAPQYF.